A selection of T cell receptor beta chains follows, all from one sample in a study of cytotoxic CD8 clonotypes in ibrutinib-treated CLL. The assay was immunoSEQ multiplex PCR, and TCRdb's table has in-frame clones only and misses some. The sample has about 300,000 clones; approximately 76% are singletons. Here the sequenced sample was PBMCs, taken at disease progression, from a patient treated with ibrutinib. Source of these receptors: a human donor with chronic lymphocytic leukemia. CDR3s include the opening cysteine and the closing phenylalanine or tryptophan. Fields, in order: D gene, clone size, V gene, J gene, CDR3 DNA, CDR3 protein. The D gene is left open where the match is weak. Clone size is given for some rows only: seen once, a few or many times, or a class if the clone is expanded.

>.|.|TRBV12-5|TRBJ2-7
TGTGCTAGTGGTTTGAATACCTACGAGCAGTACTTC
CASGLNTYEQYF
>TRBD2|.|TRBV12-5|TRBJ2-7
TGTGCTAGTGGTTTGCAACTAGCGGGGGGCTACGAGCAGTACTTC
CASGLQLAGGYEQYF
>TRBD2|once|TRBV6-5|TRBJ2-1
TGTGCCAGCAGTTCGGCGGGGGGGCCTAACAATGAGCAGTTCTTC
CASSSAGGPNNEQFF
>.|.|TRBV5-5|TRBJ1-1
TGTGCCAGCAGCTTCGGTCCCCAGAACACTGAAGCTTTCTTT
CASSFGPQNTEAFF
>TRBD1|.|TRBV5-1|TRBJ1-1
TGCGCCAGCAGCTGGACAGGGGGAGCGAACACTGAAGCTTTCTTT
CASSWTGGANTEAFF
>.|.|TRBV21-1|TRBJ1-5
TGTGCCAGCAGCAAAGGTGGGCAGGGGGGATCCAGTAGATCGACGAATAGCAATCAGCCCCAGCATTTT
CASSKGGQGGSSRSTNSNQPQHF
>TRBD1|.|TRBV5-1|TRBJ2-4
TGCGCCAGCAGATATGAACCGGGACAGAACATTCAGTACTTC
CASRYEPGQNIQYF
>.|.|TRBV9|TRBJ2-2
TGTGCCAGCGGAACAGGCACCGGGGAGCTGTTTTTT
CASGTGTGELFF
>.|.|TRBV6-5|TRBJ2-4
TGTGCCAGCAGTTACGCCGGGGGGCTAGCCAAAAACATTCAGTACTTC
CASSYAGGLAKNIQYF
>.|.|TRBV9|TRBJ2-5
TGTGCCAGTCAAGCGGAGGGTGGGTATGAGACCCAGTACTTC
CASQAEGGYETQYF
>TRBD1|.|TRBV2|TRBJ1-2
TGTGCCAGCAGTGAGGGGGTCGACAGGGTCTATGGCTACACCTTC
CASSEGVDRVYGYTF
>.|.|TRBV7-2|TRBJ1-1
TGTGCCAGCAGCTTATTTAATCGAGAAGCTTTCTTT
CASSLFNREAFF
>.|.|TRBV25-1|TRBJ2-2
TGTGCCAGCAGTGATTTATGGCGGGGAGCGAACACCGGGGAGCTGTTTTTT
CASSDLWRGANTGELFF
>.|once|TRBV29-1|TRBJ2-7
TGCAGCGTTGTTGGTGACTCGACCTCCTACGAGCAGTACTTC
CSVVGDSTSYEQYF
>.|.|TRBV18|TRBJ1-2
TGTGCCAGCTCGGAGGGGAGGGACTATGGCTACACCTTC
CASSEGRDYGYTF
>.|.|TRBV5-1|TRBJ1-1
TGCGCCAGCAGCTTGTATCTCGGCCCTGAAGCTTTCTTT
CASSLYLGPEAFF
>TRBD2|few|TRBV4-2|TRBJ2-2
TGTGCCAGCAGCCAAGGGGTCGTAGCGGGGAACACCGGGGAGCTGTTTTTT
CASSQGVVAGNTGELFF
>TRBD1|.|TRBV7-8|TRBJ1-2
TGTGCCAGCAGCACCCAGGGGGCCTATGGCTACACCTTC
CASSTQGAYGYTF
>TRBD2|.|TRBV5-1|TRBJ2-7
TGCGCCAGCAGCTGGGGAGGGCAGGCCTACGAGCAGTACTTC
CASSWGGQAYEQYF
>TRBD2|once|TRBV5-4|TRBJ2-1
TGTGCCAGCAGCACCGGACTAGCGGGATATAGGTACAATGAGCAGTTCTTC
CASSTGLAGYRYNEQFF
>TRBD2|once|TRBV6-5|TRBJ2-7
TGTGCCAGCAGCCCGGGGGCTAGCGGGATTTACGAGCAGTACTTC
CASSPGASGIYEQYF
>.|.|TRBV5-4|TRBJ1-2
TGTGCCAGCAGCTTTTCACAGTTCGTCGGCTACACCTTC
CASSFSQFVGYTF
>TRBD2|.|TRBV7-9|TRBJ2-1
TGTGCCAGCAGCTTACCACTAGCGGGAGGGAATGAGCAGTTCTTC
CASSLPLAGGNEQFF